This TCR beta chain was retrieved from a study of blood T cell repertoires in COVID-19. Turning to the study itself: COVID-19 samples collected from the United States, Italy and Spain covered acute and convalescent phases.

This CDR3 comprises 18 residues. V lost 5 bases and J lost 0, with 17 bases in between. Germline CDR1 and CDR2: LNHDA and SQIVND (reference sequence). The repertoire was sequenced with immunoSEQ multiplex PCR; TCRdb's copy has only in-frame clones and lacks some. The table lists 110,000 or so clones, more than 75% of them singletons, with around 8% in the top ten. The receptor was derived from a middle-aged woman with acute or convalescent COVID-19. The chain couples TRBV19 to TRBJ2-6; maybe TRBD2 (7 bases). The sample comprised peripheral blood. In DNA, the CDR3 is TGTGCCAGTAGTCCGATGGCGGGGGCATACTCTGGGGCCAACGTCCTGACTTTC. Amino acids: CASSPMAGAYSGANVLTF.